This TCR beta chain emerged from a study of cytomegalovirus exposure and HLA in healthy donors. Across the study: Of 300 to 500 genotyped donors, roughly 81% grouped in the Caucasian-associated ancestry cluster.

The germline V and J ends were trimmed by 5 bases and 0 bases, with 12 bases remaining between them. Germline CDR1 reads SGDLS; CDR2 reads YYNGEE. The CDR3 sequence is 15 residues long. This PCR relied on a set of 60 Vbeta primers and 13 Jbeta primers. TCRdb keeps only in-frame clones here, not all; method: immunoSEQ multiplex PCR. The sample gives around 200,000 clones, approximately 82% of which show up once; over 0.5% is in the top ten. This TCR derives from a middle-aged woman in good health and CMV-seronegative. The chain combines TRBV9 with TRBJ1-3; tentative D call: TRBD1 (5 bases). Material for sequencing was PBMCs. The CDR3 loop reads CASSVLGGSGNTIYF. The CDR3 DNA is TGTGCCAGCAGTGTCCTCGGGGGCTCTGGAAACACCATATATTTT.